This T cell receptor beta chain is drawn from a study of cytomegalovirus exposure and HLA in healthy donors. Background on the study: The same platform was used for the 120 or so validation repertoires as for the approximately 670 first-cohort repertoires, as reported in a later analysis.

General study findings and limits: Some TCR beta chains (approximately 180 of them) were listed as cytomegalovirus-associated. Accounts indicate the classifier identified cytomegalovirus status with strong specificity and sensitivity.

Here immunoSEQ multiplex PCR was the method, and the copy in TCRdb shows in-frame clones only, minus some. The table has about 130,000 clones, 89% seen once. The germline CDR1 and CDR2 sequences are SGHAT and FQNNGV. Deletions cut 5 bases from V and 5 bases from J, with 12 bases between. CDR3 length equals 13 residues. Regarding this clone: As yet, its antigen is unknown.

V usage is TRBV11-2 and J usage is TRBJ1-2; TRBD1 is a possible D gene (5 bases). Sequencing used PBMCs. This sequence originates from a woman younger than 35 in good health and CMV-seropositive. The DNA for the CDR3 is TGTGCCAGCAGCCCAGGGTCGGCATATGGCTACACCTTC. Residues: CASSPGSAYGYTF.